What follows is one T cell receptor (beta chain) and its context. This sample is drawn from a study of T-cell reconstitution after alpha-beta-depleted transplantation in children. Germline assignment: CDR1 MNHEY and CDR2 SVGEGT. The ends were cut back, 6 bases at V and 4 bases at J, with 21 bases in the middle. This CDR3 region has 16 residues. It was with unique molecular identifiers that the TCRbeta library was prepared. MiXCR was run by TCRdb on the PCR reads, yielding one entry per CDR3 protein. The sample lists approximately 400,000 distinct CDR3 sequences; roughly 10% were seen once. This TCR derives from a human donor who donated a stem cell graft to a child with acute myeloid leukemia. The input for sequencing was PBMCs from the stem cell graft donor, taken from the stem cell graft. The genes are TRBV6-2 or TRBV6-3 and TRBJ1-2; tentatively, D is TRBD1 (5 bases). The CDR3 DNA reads TGTGCCAGCAGCGAACCGCCGGGACGGACGCCCTATGGCTACACCTTC. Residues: CASSEPPGRTPYGYTF.